Listed below are T cell receptor beta chains from one sample, sequenced in a study of siplizumab effects on memory and regulatory T cells. Profiled with immunoSEQ multiplex PCR; TCRdb holds only in-frame clones, not every one. The repertoire holds about 120,000 clones, with about 94% as singletons. Specimen: non-Treg CD4+ T cells sorted from blood. The source of these receptors is a human donor in good health. Each CDR3 is given with its conserved first and last residue. D genes are given only for firm matches. Some rows have no size entry. The others give once, few or many, or a class for an expanded clone.

j_gene	v_gene	len	d_gene	abundance	CDR3nt	CDR3aa
TRBJ1-5	TRBV19	14	NA	NA	TGTGCCAGTAGTGTCGGTTCAAGCAATCAGCCCCAGCATTTT	CASSVGSSNQPQHF
TRBJ2-5	TRBV9	15	NA	NA	TGTGCCAGCAGCGTAGCAGCTCACCCCATTGAGACCCAGTACTTC	CASSVAAHPIETQYF
TRBJ1-5	TRBV6-6	16	NA	NA	TGTGCCAGCAGTTACCGCCCCGATCGATCCAATCAGCCCCAGCATTTT	CASSYRPDRSNQPQHF
TRBJ2-2	TRBV5-1	15	TRBD1	NA	TGCGCCAGCAGCCCGGGACAGCCGGGGCCCGGGGAGCTGTTTTTT	CASSPGQPGPGELFF
TRBJ1-1	TRBV4-2	14	TRBD1	NA	TGTGCCAGCAGCCATCGAGCACCGGGACAGGAAGCTTTCTTT	CASSHRAPGQEAFF
TRBJ2-4	TRBV18	17	TRBD1	NA	TGTGCCAGCTCACCCAGGGGACAGGGGATGGCCAAAAACATTCAGTACTTC	CASSPRGQGMAKNIQYF
TRBJ1-2	TRBV2	14	NA	NA	TGTGCCAGCAGCGTACAGGGCTTGGACTATGGCTACACCTTC	CASSVQGLDYGYTF
TRBJ1-1	TRBV27	14	NA	NA	TGTGCCAGCAGTTTTCGGAACTTGAACACTGAAGCTTTCTTT	CASSFRNLNTEAFF
TRBJ2-7	TRBV10-2	14	TRBD1	NA	TGCGCCACCAAAACCGGGACAGGTCTCTACGAGCAGTACTTC	CATKTGTGLYEQYF
TRBJ2-2	TRBV6-5	15	NA	NA	TGTGCCAGCAATCGGGGGGCCCAGAACACCGGGGAGCTGTTTTTT	CASNRGAQNTGELFF
TRBJ2-7	TRBV5-5	15	NA	NA	TGTGCCAGCAGCTTGCCAGGCGGCTCAGCCTACGAGCAGTACTTC	CASSLPGGSAYEQYF
TRBJ2-3	TRBV19	16	NA	NA	TGTGCCAGTAGTATAGCTTGGGACTTCGGCACAGATACGCAGTATTTT	CASSIAWDFGTDTQYF
TRBJ2-2	TRBV30	15	NA	NA	TGTGCCTGGAGTGTACTCAGCCGAAACACCGGGGAGCTGTTTTTT	CAWSVLSRNTGELFF
TRBJ1-4	TRBV30	16	TRBD1	NA	TGTGCCTGGAGTGTCGGGCAGGGGGCAACTAATGAAAAACTGTTTTTT	CAWSVGQGATNEKLFF
TRBJ1-2	TRBV2	12	TRBD1	once	TGTGCCAATCCGGGACAGGGGTATGGCTACACCTTC	CANPGQGYGYTF
TRBJ2-1	TRBV6-6	12	NA	NA	TGTGCCAGCAGTTACTCGAAGAGGGAGCAGTTCTTC	CASSYSKREQFF
TRBJ1-1	TRBV11-2	13	NA	NA	TGTGCCAGCAGCTCCGACAGGAACACTGAAGCTTTCTTT	CASSSDRNTEAFF
TRBJ2-7	TRBV5-6	12	NA	once	TGTGCCAGCAGCTTGGGCGCTTACGAGCAGTACTTC	CASSLGAYEQYF
TRBJ2-5	TRBV6-1	13	NA	NA	TGTGCCAGCAGTGAAACTAGAGGCGAGACCCAGTACTTC	CASSETRGETQYF
TRBJ2-2	TRBV28	14	NA	NA	TGTGCCAGCAGTTTAAACGGACGGGGCGGGGAGCTGTTTTTT	CASSLNGRGGELFF
TRBJ2-5	TRBV6-5	14	TRBD2	NA	TGTGCCAGCAGTAAGGGACTACTCCAAGAGACCCAGTACTTC	CASSKGLLQETQYF
TRBJ2-1	TRBV5-1	14	TRBD1	NA	TGCGCCAGCAGCTTGGCCATAGGGGGCGCTGAGCAGTTCTTC	CASSLAIGGAEQFF
TRBJ2-7	TRBV11-2	15	TRBD1	NA	TGTGCCAGCAGCCTTACAGGGGTAGGTGGCTACGAGCAGTACTTC	CASSLTGVGGYEQYF
TRBJ1-1	TRBV2	15	NA	NA	TGTGCCAGCAGTCGCTTGGGCGGCATGAACACTGAAGCTTTCTTT	CASSRLGGMNTEAFF
TRBJ2-3	TRBV4-1	11	NA	NA	TGCGCCAGCAGTTTCACAGATACGCAGTATTTT	CASSFTDTQYF
TRBJ2-2	TRBV23-1	16	TRBD2	NA	TGCGCCAGCAGTCAAGAGACTAGCGGGGGGACCGGGGAGCTGTTTTTT	CASSQETSGGTGELFF
TRBJ1-2	TRBV6-5	13	NA	NA	TGTGCCAGCAGTGCCTCAGCGGGGCGCGGCTACACCTTC	CASSASAGRGYTF
TRBJ1-5	TRBV23-1	17	NA	NA	TGCGCCAGCAGTCAATCCCGGGCACCATGGGACAATCAGCCCCAGCATTTT	CASSQSRAPWDNQPQHF
TRBJ1-4	TRBV4-2	15	NA	once	TGTGCCAGCAGCCCCGGGCGAGCAACTAATGAAAAACTGTTTTTT	CASSPGRATNEKLFF
TRBJ1-2	TRBV6-6	16	NA	NA	TGTGCCAGCAGTCGCCGGGACATACTTATTAACTATGGCTACACCTTC	CASSRRDILINYGYTF
TRBJ2-2	TRBV5-1	15	NA	NA	TGCGCCAGCAGCTTGGGGCCTTCGAACACCGGGGAGCTGTTTTTT	CASSLGPSNTGELFF
TRBJ1-1	TRBV5-1	13	NA	NA	TGCGCCAGCAGCCTTCAGGAGAACACTGAAGCTTTCTTT	CASSLQENTEAFF
TRBJ1-2	TRBV27	13	NA	NA	TGTGCCAGCAGTTCCCTCGGACACGATGGCTACACCTTC	CASSSLGHDGYTF
TRBJ1-2	TRBV4-1	14	NA	NA	TGCGCCAGCAGCCAAGTGGCAGGGGACTATGGCTACACCTTC	CASSQVAGDYGYTF
TRBJ2-5	TRBV18	12	NA	NA	TGTGCCAGCTCACCAAAGCAAGAGACCCAGTACTTC	CASSPKQETQYF
TRBJ2-5	TRBV10-3	16	TRBD2	NA	TGTGCCATCAGTGAGGGGACTGGGACTAGCGGGGAGACCCAGTACTTC	CAISEGTGTSGETQYF
TRBJ2-2	TRBV2	14	NA	NA	TGTGCCAGCAGCCCATGGAGGAACACCGGGGAGCTGTTTTTT	CASSPWRNTGELFF
TRBJ2-3	TRBV6-5	15	TRBD2	NA	TGTGCCAGCAGAAAACTAGCGGGACCGACAGATACGCAGTATTTT	CASRKLAGPTDTQYF
TRBJ2-1	TRBV29-1	11	NA	few	TGCACCATGACCTTGGCAGGGGAGCAGTTCTTC	CTMTLAGEQFF
TRBJ2-7	TRBV21-1	16	NA	NA	NA	CASSKVGQGAREEQYF
TRBJ1-5	TRBV19	13	NA	NA	TGTGCCAGTAAAGGAGACGGATATCAGCCCCAGCATTTT	CASKGDGYQPQHF
TRBJ1-5	TRBV18	13	NA	NA	TGTGCCAGCTCACCAGGCGGCAATCAGCCCCAGCATTTT	CASSPGGNQPQHF
TRBJ2-7	TRBV7-6	15	NA	NA	TGTGCCAGCAGCTTGGTACAGGGAGGTCTTGGCGAGCAGTACTTC	CASSLVQGGLGEQYF
TRBJ1-1	TRBV6-5	14	TRBD1	NA	TGTGCCAGCGGCGACAGGGATAAAGATAGGCAAGCTTTCTTT	CASGDRDKDRQAFF
TRBJ2-1	TRBV9	15	TRBD2	NA	TGTGCCAGCAGCCCCGGACTAGCACCGTACAATGAGCAGTTCTTC	CASSPGLAPYNEQFF
TRBJ2-3	TRBV7-8	16	NA	NA	TGTGCCAGCAGCTTAGCAGGGTATACGTCTCCAGATACGCAGTATTTT	CASSLAGYTSPDTQYF
TRBJ2-2	TRBV6-1	13	NA	NA	TGTGCCAGCAGTGAAAGGCTCCCCGGGGAGCTGTTTTTT	CASSERLPGELFF
TRBJ2-4	TRBV19	15	NA	NA	TGTGCCTCCTCGGGCCAACCAATAGCCAAAAACATTCAGTACTTC	CASSGQPIAKNIQYF
TRBJ1-1	TRBV27	13	NA	NA	TGTGCCAGCAGACCTCCGGGACTTAGGACAGCTTTCTTT	CASRPPGLRTAFF
TRBJ2-3	TRBV5-1	15	NA	NA	TGCGCCAGCAGCTTGGGGGTGCCTAGCACAGATACGCAGTATTTT	CASSLGVPSTDTQYF
TRBJ1-5	TRBV4-2	16	NA	NA	TGTGCCAGCAGCCAAGATCTGGCAGGAGGCAATCAGCCCCAGCATTTT	CASSQDLAGGNQPQHF
TRBJ1-3	TRBV10-3	13	NA	few	TGTGCCATCAGTGAACATGAGGAAAACACCATATATTTT	CAISEHEENTIYF
TRBJ1-1	TRBV6-5	14	TRBD1	NA	TGTGCCAGCAGTTACAGGGGGCCAGACACTGAAGCTTTCTTT	CASSYRGPDTEAFF
TRBJ1-1	TRBV2	12	NA	once	TGTGCCAGCAGTGTTAAGAGCACTGAAGCTTTCTTT	CASSVKSTEAFF
TRBJ1-5	TRBV5-1	16	TRBD1	NA	TGCGCCAGCAGCCTCGGACAGGGTGGTTGGAATCAGCCCCAGCATTTT	CASSLGQGGWNQPQHF